Listed here is a single T cell receptor (beta chain). Authors' analysis steps: Amplification of reference gene primers provided the estimated nucleated cell counts. TCRdb keeps only in-frame clones here, not all; method: immunoSEQ multiplex PCR. V and J calls and clone size follow that table, whereas D and trimming were derived from the DNA. The profile covers 75,000 to 95,000 clones, with roughly nine tenths appearing a single time and 5% to 5.5% taken by the ten largest. This entry comes from a study of blood T cell repertoires in COVID-19. Study at large: Nucleic acid was either cDNA or gDNA, and it came from T cells, B-cell-depleted T cells, or PBMCs.

CDR3 size: 16 residues. Between the trimmed V and J ends, which lost 0 bases and 3 bases, there was a span of 15 bases. Germline CDR1 and CDR2: MNHEY and SVGEGT. The chain carries TRBV6-2 or TRBV6-3 and TRBJ2-7, with D possibly being TRBD1 (5 bases). This TCR came from a man between 60 and 75 years old with acute or convalescent COVID-19. The sequencing input was peripheral blood. CDR3 in amino acids: CASSYSRRGSSYEQYF. The CDR3 region has the DNA TGTGCCAGCAGTTACTCGAGAAGGGGTTCCAGCTACGAGCAGTACTTC.